This T cell receptor beta chain is from a study of response to subunit inactivated influenza vaccine. General study results and limits: Each seasonal influenza vaccination, the authors suggested, recruits few new T cells.

TCRdb itself ran the RT-PCR reads through MiXCR, one entry per CDR3 protein. The table records around 790,000 distinct CDR3 sequences, 21% of them present only once. This clonotype was seen at least ten times. Its antigen remains unidentified. The CDR3 is 14 residues long. J gave up 1 base and V 4 bases, and 2 bases lay outside the gene matches. The starting material was PBMCs from blood, obtained around 5 days after vaccination. This chain uses TRBV12-3 or TRBV12-4 with TRBJ1-1; 8 bases align to TRBD1. The origin of this receptor is a man in his fifties who received an inactivated influenza vaccine. As DNA, the CDR3 is TGTGCCAGCAGTTGGGACAGGACGAACACTGAAGCTTTCTTT. This codes for CASSWDRTNTEAFF.